The rows below give T cell receptor beta chains drawn from one sample of a study of shared clonotypes between healthy human individuals. The assay was immunoSEQ multiplex PCR, and TCRdb's table has in-frame clones only and misses some. The table lists about 820,000 clones, roughly 92% of them singletons, with nearly 25% in the top ten. Sequenced: naive CD8+ T cells sorted from blood. These TCRs come from a man under 40 in good health. Each CDR3 is given with its conserved first and last residue. The D gene is left open where the match is weak. Where a row states a size, it is once, few, many or the class of an expanded clone; other rows omit it.

j_call d_call v_call clone_size cdr3_nt cdr3_aa
TRBJ2-7 . TRBV6-6 . TGTGCCAGCAGGGACCCCTTATCCTACGAGCAGTACTTC CASRDPLSYEQYF
TRBJ2-5 TRBD1 TRBV29-1 . TGCAGCGTGGGGGGCAGGGGGCTAGAGACCCAGTACTTC CSVGGRGLETQYF
TRBJ2-7 . TRBV13 . TGTGCCAGCAGCTTAGGTGTGGGGGCTCGCTACGAGCAGTACTTC CASSLGVGARYEQYF
TRBJ1-3 . TRBV6-6 . TGTGCCAGCAGTTACTCGTGGGAGACCAGTGGAAACACCATATATTTT CASSYSWETSGNTIYF
TRBJ1-1 TRBD1 TRBV29-1 . TGCAGCGACTTCGGACAGGGGGACACTGAAGCTTTCTTT CSDFGQGDTEAFF
TRBJ1-1 . TRBV5-1 . TGCGCCAGCAGCTTGGTCCAGATGAACACTGAAGCTTTCTTT CASSLVQMNTEAFF
TRBJ2-3 TRBD2 TRBV18 . TGTGCCAGCTCCACGGGCCTAGCGGGACCCACAGATACGCAGTATTTT CASSTGLAGPTDTQYF
TRBJ1-2 . TRBV28 . TGTGCCAGCAGTTTTCGGTACGAGGCCCGTAACCTCTATGGCTACACCTTC CASSFRYEARNLYGYTF
TRBJ2-3 . TRBV5-6 . TGTGCCAGCAGCTTTGGGATAACTAGCACAGATACGCAGTATTTT CASSFGITSTDTQYF
TRBJ2-1 TRBD1 TRBV5-1 . TGCGCCAGCAAGCCCTCCGGGACAGGGGAGGGCAATGAGCAGTTCTTC CASKPSGTGEGNEQFF
TRBJ2-7 TRBD1 TRBV27 few TGTGCCAGCAGTTTAGGGCAGGGGGTGTACGAGCAGTACTTC CASSLGQGVYEQYF
TRBJ1-1 . TRBV6-6 . TGTGCCAGCAGCCCGGGTGGAGCTTTCTTT CASSPGGAFF
TRBJ1-1 . TRBV16 . TGTGCCAGCAGCCAAATCTGGGGGAGGGGAACTGAAGCTTTCTTT CASSQIWGRGTEAFF
TRBJ2-7 TRBD2 TRBV10-2 . TGCGCCAGCGGGGGTAGCGGGAGCTCCTACGAGCAGTACTTC CASGGSGSSYEQYF
TRBJ1-5 . TRBV9 . TGTGCCAGCAGCGCCACAGGGATTAATCAGCCCCAGCATTTT CASSATGINQPQHF
TRBJ1-5 TRBD1 TRBV28 . TGTGCCAGCAGTCACGCACCAGACAGGGGTTGGAATAGCAATCAGCCCCAGCATTTT CASSHAPDRGWNSNQPQHF
TRBJ1-5 . TRBV5-4 . TGTGCCAGCAGCTTGGGAGGTTCATTGGGCCCCGGCGATCAGCCCCAGCATTTT CASSLGGSLGPGDQPQHF
TRBJ1-1 . TRBV4-1 . TGCGCCAGCAGCCAAGATCTAGGGTTGGTCGGGGACACTGAAGCTTTCTTT CASSQDLGLVGDTEAFF
TRBJ1-1 . TRBV10-3 . TGTGCCATCAACAGGGAAGAACGATCCGAAGCTTTCTTT CAINREERSEAFF
TRBJ2-7 . TRBV6-6 . TGTGCCAGCAGTACGGGGCCGAGCTCCTACGAGCAGTACTTC CASSTGPSSYEQYF
TRBJ2-5 . TRBV5-3 once TGTGCCAGAAGATCCCCCGCCTGCCAAGAGACCCAGTACTTC CARRSPACQETQYF
TRBJ2-5 . TRBV5-1 . TGCGCCAGCAGCTTGGCTTGGGGGGCGGAGACCCAGTACTTC CASSLAWGAETQYF
TRBJ2-7 . TRBV27 . TGTGCCAGCAGTTCCCACGACGCTTTAAACCCCTACGAGCAGTACTTC CASSSHDALNPYEQYF
TRBJ2-5 TRBD2 TRBV18 . TGTGCCAGCTCACCAGGGTGGGACTACCCAGAAGAGACCCAGTACTTC CASSPGWDYPEETQYF
TRBJ2-7 . TRBV5-6 . TGTGCCAGCAGCTTGGACCCCGACGGAGCCTACGAGCAGTACTTC CASSLDPDGAYEQYF
TRBJ2-1 . TRBV27 . TGTGCCAGCAGCCAGGGACTGGCCTACAATGAGCAGTTCTTC CASSQGLAYNEQFF
TRBJ1-2 . TRBV7-9 . TGTGCCAGCAGGACGGGGGGACAAAGGGACTATGGCTACACCTTC CASRTGGQRDYGYTF
TRBJ2-1 . TRBV7-9 . TGTGCCAGCAGCCCACCCACTCGGCGGGAATCCTACAATGAGCAGTTCTTC CASSPPTRRESYNEQFF
TRBJ2-7 TRBD2 TRBV2 . TGTGCCACCGGGAGGGCCTCCTACGAGCAGTACTTC CATGRASYEQYF
TRBJ2-7 TRBD1 TRBV7-7 . TGTGCCAGCAGCCGGACAGGGGGACGGGAGCAGTACTTC CASSRTGGREQYF
TRBJ2-5 TRBD2 TRBV14 . TGTGCCAGCAGCCGGTATGGACTAGCGGGAGAGACCCAGTACTTC CASSRYGLAGETQYF
TRBJ2-1 TRBD2 TRBV9 . TGTGCCAGCAGCGGTGGGACTAGTGGATACAATGAGCAGTTCTTC CASSGGTSGYNEQFF